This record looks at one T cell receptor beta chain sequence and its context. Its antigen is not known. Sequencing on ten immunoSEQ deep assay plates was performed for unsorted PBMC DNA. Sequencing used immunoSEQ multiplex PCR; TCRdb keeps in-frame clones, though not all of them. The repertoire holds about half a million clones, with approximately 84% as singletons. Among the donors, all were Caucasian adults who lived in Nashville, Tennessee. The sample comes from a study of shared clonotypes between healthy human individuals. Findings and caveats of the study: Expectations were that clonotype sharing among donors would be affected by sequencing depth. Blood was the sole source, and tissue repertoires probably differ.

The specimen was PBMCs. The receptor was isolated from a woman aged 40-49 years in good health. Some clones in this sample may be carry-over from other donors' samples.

Here the CDR3 reads CASSPRPPHQGDTSYEQYF. CDR3 DNA sequence: TGTGCCAGCTCACCACGTCCGCCACACCAGGGGGACACATCCTACGAGCAGTACTTC. V and J are TRBV18 and TRBJ2-7; 7 bases align to TRBD1. V trimming: 1 base; J trimming: 1 base; junction bases outside the gene matches: 16. The length of the CDR3 is 19 residues. Per germline, CDR1 KGHSH and CDR2 LQKENI.